This T cell receptor (beta chain) is from a study of Ad26.COV2.S vaccination and SARS-CoV-2 variants. Turning to this clone: The antigen is undetermined.

This CDR3 contains 15 residues. V was shortened by 3 bases and J by 5 bases, with 17 bases between the two germline ends. CDR1 and CDR2 (germline): LGHNA, YSLEER. Treatment meaning: around 19 received Ad26.COV2.S at low or high dose, single or two shots; 5 received placebo; per-sample allocation not given. Repertoires come from day 63 after the first vaccine or placebo injection. Aged 18-55 years, donor was enrolled in Boston in the early 2020s. The shot given was an Ad26 vector that makes Wuhan-strain SARS-CoV-2 spike. Study-wide results and limits: Individuals receiving vaccine had higher spike-specific TCR breadth than placebo recipients did. The analyses of TCR breadth and depth may have understated the size of total T cell responses.

Here immunoSEQ multiplex PCR was the method, and the copy in TCRdb shows in-frame clones only, minus some. The data show some 270,000 clones, with 87% seen just once and about 2.7% held by the top ten. Sequencing was performed on peripheral blood, taken in a trial of Ad26.COV2.S vaccine versus placebo. The chain couples TRBV4-3 to TRBJ2-7, with D tentatively TRBD2 (6 bases). The receptor was derived from a person aged 18-60 years who received the Ad26.COV2.S COVID-19 vaccine or a placebo. CDR3 nucleotide sequence: TGCGCCAGCAGCCAGGGGCGGGACGGGGCCCACGAGCAGTACTTC. It codes for CASSQGRDGAHEQYF.